This T cell receptor beta chain is from a study of cytomegalovirus exposure and HLA in healthy donors. At the level of the study: The same platform used for the 666 first-cohort repertoires was also used for the 100 to 150 validation repertoires, as a later analysis reported.

With regard to this clone: Its specificity is unknown.

TCRdb's table, derived via immunoSEQ multiplex PCR, lists solely in-frame clones and lacks some. The sample has tens of thousands of clones, 95% to 97% seen once; the top ten hold 10%. The germline CDR1 and CDR2 sequences are MDHEN and SYDVKM. Trimming left V 3 bases short and J 6 bases short, with 15 bases between. There are 15 residues in the CDR3. Study findings and constraints: Reports indicated that the classifier achieved high specificity and sensitivity in diagnosing cytomegalovirus status. Cytomegalovirus association was listed for 164 TCR beta chains.

A roughly 120-subject validation cohort, separate from the 666-subject first cohort, supplied the donors. This sequence was found in a man aged 25-45 years in good health and CMV-seropositive. The chain carries TRBV28 and TRBJ1-5; perhaps TRBD1 as D (5 bases). The material sequenced was PBMCs. The CDR3 nucleotides read TGTGCCAGCAGTTTCGCGCAGGGCGGGGGTCAGCCCCAGCATTTT. Its translation: CASSFAQGGGQPQHF. Together with reference TRBV28 and TRBJ1-5, the CDR3 gives the full variable domain: DVKVTQSSRYLVKRTGEKVFLECVQDMDHENMFWYRQDPGLGLRLIYFSYDVKMKEKGDIPEGYSVSREKKERFSLILESASTNQTSMYLCASSFAQGGGQPQHFGDGTRLSIL.